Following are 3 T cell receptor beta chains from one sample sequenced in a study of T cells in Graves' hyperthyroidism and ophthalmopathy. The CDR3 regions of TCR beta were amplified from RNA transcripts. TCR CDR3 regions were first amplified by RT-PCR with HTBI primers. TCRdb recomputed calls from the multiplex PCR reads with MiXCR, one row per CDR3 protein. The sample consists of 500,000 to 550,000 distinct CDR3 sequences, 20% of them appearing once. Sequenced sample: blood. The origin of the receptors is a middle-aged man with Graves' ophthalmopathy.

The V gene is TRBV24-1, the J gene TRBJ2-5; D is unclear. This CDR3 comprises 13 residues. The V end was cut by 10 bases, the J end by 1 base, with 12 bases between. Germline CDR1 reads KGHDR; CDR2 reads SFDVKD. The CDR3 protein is CATGSGPQETQYF. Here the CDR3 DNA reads TGTGCCACAGGCTCCGGGCCCCAAGAGACCCAGTACTTC.

CDR3 protein: CASSKYRGSYEQYF. The CDR3, as DNA: TGTGCCAGCAGCAAGTACAGGGGATCCTACGAGCAGTACTTC. The chain has TRBV5-6 and TRBJ2-7; 7 bases fit TRBD1. J gave up 1 base and V 4 bases, and 5 bases lay outside the gene matches. The V gene's germline CDR1 is SGHDT and CDR2 YYEEEE. The CDR3 has 14 amino acids.

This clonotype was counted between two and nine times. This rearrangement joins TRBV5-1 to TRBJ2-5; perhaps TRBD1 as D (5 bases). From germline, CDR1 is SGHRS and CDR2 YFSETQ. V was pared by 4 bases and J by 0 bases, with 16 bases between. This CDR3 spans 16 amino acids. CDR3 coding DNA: TGCGCCAGCAGCAGCTTCCGACAGCCCCACCAAGAGACCCAGTACTTC. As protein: CASSSFRQPHQETQYF.